This T cell receptor beta chain was profiled in a study of blood T cell repertoires in COVID-19. About the research overall: From T cells, B-cell-depleted T cells, or PBMCs came the material, which was cDNA or gDNA.

Germline CDR1 and CDR2: SGHRS and YFSETQ. Trimming took 4 bases from V and 2 from J; bases not matched to a gene: 5. The CDR3 spans 14 residues. Per the study methods: Counts of nucleated cells, estimated from reference gene primer amplification, were obtained. Profiling relied on immunoSEQ multiplex PCR, and the TCRdb table lists in-frame clones only, not all of them. V, J and clone size were drawn from that table, and D and trimming were deduced from the DNA. The table lists about 240,000 clones, approximately 86% of them singletons, with just over 7% in the top ten. This receptor was taken from a man between 60 and 70 years old who had recovered from COVID-19. The chain uses TRBV5-1 and TRBJ2-7, with 8 positions matching TRBD1. The sequencing input was peripheral blood. DNA for the CDR3: TGCGCCAGCAGCATTAGGACAGGGACCTACGAGCAGTACTTC. Protein product: CASSIRTGTYEQYF. Using reference TRBV5-1 and TRBJ2-7 for the parts outside the CDR3, the full variable domain is KAGVTQTPRYLIKTRGQQVTLSCSPISGHRSVSWYQQTPGQGLQFLFEYFSETQRNKGNFPGRFSGRQFSNSRSEMNVSTLELGDSALYLCASSIRTGTYEQYFGPGTRLTVT.